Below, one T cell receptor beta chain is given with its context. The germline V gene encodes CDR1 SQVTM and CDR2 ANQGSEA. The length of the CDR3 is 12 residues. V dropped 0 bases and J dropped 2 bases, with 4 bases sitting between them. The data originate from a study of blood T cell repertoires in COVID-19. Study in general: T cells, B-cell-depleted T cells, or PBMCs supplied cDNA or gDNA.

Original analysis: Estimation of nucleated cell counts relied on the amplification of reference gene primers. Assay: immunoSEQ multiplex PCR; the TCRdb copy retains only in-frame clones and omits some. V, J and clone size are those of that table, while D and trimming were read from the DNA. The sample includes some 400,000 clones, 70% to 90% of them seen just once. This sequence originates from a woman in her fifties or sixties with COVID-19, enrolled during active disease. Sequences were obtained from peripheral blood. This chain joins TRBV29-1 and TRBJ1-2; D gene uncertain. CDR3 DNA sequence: TGCAGCGTTGAAGACCTAAACTATGGCTACACCTTC. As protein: CSVEDLNYGYTF.